This T cell receptor beta chain emerged from a study of T cells expressing NK-cell markers. On the study more broadly: It was sorted CD3+CD56-NKG2C+, CD3+CD56+NKG2C- and CD3+CD56+NKG2C+ T cells that provided the TCR beta repertoires. Whole-study findings and limits: Among four donors, these clonotypes also ranked first in the CD3+CD56-NKG2C+ fraction. HCMV specificity was not established for the expanded NKG2C+ T cell clones.

Reprocessing the 5' RACE reads, TCRdb reports a single entry for every CDR3 protein and omits DNA. The sample spans roughly 450,000 distinct CDR3 sequences; the ten largest clones claim 1.4% to 1.5%. Worth noting for this clonotype: What it binds is unknown.

The TCR comes from a woman in her forties or fifties in good health. Sequenced sample: blood T cells: a sorted CD56 or NKG2C T cell subset, CD4+ or CD8+ T cells, or bulk PBMC T cells (not recorded which).

The CDR3 spells CASSRGLAGITDTQYF. J is TRBJ2-3 and V is TRBV3-1; TCRdb lists TRBD2, though no DNA is available to test this call. The CDR3 is 16 residues long. Germline V CDR1 and CDR2: LGHDT, YNNKEL (reference sequence).